The clone carrying this TCR beta chain was detected only once. This record comes from a study of OX40 agonist ivuxolimab in advanced cancers. The overall study: Ivuxolimab is a fully human IgG2 antibody that activates OX40 (CD134). The dose-escalation cohort had hepatocellular carcinoma, melanoma, renal cell or head and neck cancer.

Here immunoSEQ multiplex PCR was the method, and the copy in TCRdb shows in-frame clones only, minus some. The profile shows under 100,000 clones, 80% to 95% of them singletons. CDR3 length: 15 residues. With 7 bases removed from V and 5 bases from J, the gap between germline ends came to 17 bases. CDR1 MNHEY and CDR2 SMNVEV come from the germline V gene (reference sequence). The receptor was derived from an adult with an advanced solid tumor such as melanoma, head and neck, liver or kidney cancer. This chain uses TRBV27 with TRBJ1-4, with D uncertain. The starting material was CD4+ or CD8+ T cells sorted from blood, obtained in a trial of the OX40 agonist ivuxolimab. For the CDR3, the DNA is TGTGCCAGCAAAGGAGGAGTGGGTGCCAATGAAAAACTGTTTTTT. This translates into CASKGGVGANEKLFF. Full variable domain (remainder filled in from reference TRBV27 and TRBJ1-4): EAQVTQNPRYLITVTGKKLTVTCSQNMNHEYMSWYRQDPGLGLRQIYYSMNVEVTDKGDVPEGYKVSRKEKRNFPLILESPSPNQTSLYFCASKGGVGANEKLFFGSGTQLSVL.